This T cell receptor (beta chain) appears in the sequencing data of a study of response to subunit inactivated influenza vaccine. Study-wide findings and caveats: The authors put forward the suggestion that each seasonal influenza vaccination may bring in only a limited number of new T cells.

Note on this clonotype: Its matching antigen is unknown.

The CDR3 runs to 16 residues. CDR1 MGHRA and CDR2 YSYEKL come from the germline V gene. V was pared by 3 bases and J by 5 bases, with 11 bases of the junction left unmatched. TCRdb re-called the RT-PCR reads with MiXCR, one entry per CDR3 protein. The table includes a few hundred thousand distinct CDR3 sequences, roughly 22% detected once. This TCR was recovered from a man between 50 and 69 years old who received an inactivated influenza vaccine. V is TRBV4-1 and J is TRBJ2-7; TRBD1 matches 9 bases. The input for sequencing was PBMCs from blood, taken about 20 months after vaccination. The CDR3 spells CASSQRTGTGSHEQYF. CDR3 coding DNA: TGCGCCAGCAGCCAGCGAACCGGGACAGGGTCCCACGAGCAGTACTTC.